The 28 T cell receptor beta chains given below trace back to one sample, sequenced in a study of tumor-infiltrating lymphocytes in primary liver carcinoma (dated by TCRdb to about 2017). The run used an Illumina HiSeq 2500. Starting from about 500 ng total RNA, TCRbeta-specific cDNA was produced by reverse transcription with a constant-region primer and ProtoScript II reverse transcriptase. The TCRbeta libraries were prepared through three rounds of nested multiplex PCR following a slightly modified ARM-PCR procedure. Each of the first two PCR rounds ran for around 11 cycles and used multiplex TRBV1-TRBV30 forward primers together with a Cbeta reverse primer. TCRdb reran the public reads through fastp at Q25 and MiXCR, keeping productive beta chains. Rows matching on CDR3 protein sequence are summarized as one entry with the most common DNA and genes. This sample is represented by approximately 310,000 distinct CDR3 sequences; 60% to 80% of them were singletons. The ten largest clones take up 9% of the sample.

Blood RNA was extracted from unsorted whole blood with TRIzol reagent; germline DNA came from the DNeasy Blood & Tissue kit. Sample: peripheral blood. These receptors all stem from a man aged 40-49 years with primary liver carcinoma and hepatitis B virus infection.

As concerns this clonotype: Just one base apart from a much larger clone, this may be a read error. The J gene is TRBJ2-1, the V gene TRBV7-8, with 9 nucleotides matching TRBD2. The germline gives CDR1 SGHVS, CDR2 FQNEAQ. CDR3 size: 14 residues. The CDR3 loop reads CASSRRLADNGQFF. CDR3 coding DNA: TGTGCCAGCAGCAGGCGACTAGCGGACAATGGGCAGTTCTTC.

Comments on this clonotype: A clone one base away is much larger, so this may be a read error. Because the CDR3 is missing its conserved closing phenylalanine or tryptophan, this is likely a read error. The rearrangement links TRBV4-1 to TRBJ1-2; TRBD1 is a possible D gene (6 bases). CDR3 length equals 14 residues. V was cut by 0 bases and J by 4 bases, with 9 bases left in between. CDR1 and CDR2 (germline): MGHRA, YSYEKL. CDR3 nucleotide sequence: TGCGCCAGCAGCCAAGATGCCAGGGGCTATGGCTACACCTCC. It encodes CASSQDARGYGYTS.

Notes on this clonotype: Sequence at one end of the junction differs from germline and may be a read error. The chain uses TRBV11-1 and TRBJ2-1; no clear D. The germline gives CDR1 SGHAT, CDR2 FQDESV (reference sequence). The CDR3 is 12 amino acids. The CDR3 is CSSTLGWDEQFF. The CDR3 region has the DNA TGTTCCAGCACCTTAGGGTGGGATGAGCAGTTCTTC.

About this clonotype itself: A much larger clonotype is one base distant, so this may be a read error. The chain employs TRBV29-1 and TRBJ2-3; D is possibly TRBD1 (6 bases). CDR1 is SQVTM and CDR2 is ANQGSEA in the germline V gene. The CDR3 runs to 14 residues. V gave up 6 bases and J gave up 5 bases, with 18 bases separating them. The CDR3 nucleotides are TGCAGCGTCCCGGAACAGGGATGGGGAGATACGCAGTATTTT. Translated, it gives CSVPEQGWGDTQYF.

With respect to this clonotype: A much larger clone is a single base away; this may be a read error. The rearrangement links TRBV10-3 to TRBJ1-5; TRBD1 matches at 10 bases. CDR3 length equals 15 residues. CDR1 and CDR2 from the germline V gene are ENHRY and SYGVKD. The CDR3 here is CAISKGQGTGQLQHF. CDR3 nucleotides: TGTGCCATCAGTAAGGGACAGGGGACAGGTCAGCTCCAGCATTTT.

On this clonotype itself: Compared with germline, one end of the junction differs, possibly owing to a read error. The genes are TRBV6-5 and TRBJ1-1, with D possibly being TRBD1 (5 bases). The CDR3 contains 14 residues. Germline V CDR1 and CDR2: MNHEY, SVGAGI. CDR3 nucleotides: TGTGCCAGCAGTGAGGGACCGACGAACACTAAAGCTTTCTTT. Translated, it gives CASSEGPTNTKAFF.

This clonotype has a handful of counts. A read error may be the cause here, since a much bigger clone is one base away. This chain connects TRBV30 to TRBJ2-1, with D perhaps matching TRBD2 (7 bases). CDR1 is GTSNPN, CDR2 SVGIG, per germline (reference sequence). The CDR3 covers 14 residues. The CDR3 bases are TGTGCCCGGAGTCTGGAGAGGGGGGGGAATGAGCAGTTCTTC. Translated: CARSLERGGNEQFF.

Notes on this clonotype: A much more abundant neighbour one base away suggests this may be a read error. The J gene is TRBJ2-1, the V gene TRBV29-1; D is perhaps TRBD1 or TRBD2 (5 bases each). This CDR3 region has 15 residues. The germline V gene encodes CDR1 SQVTM and CDR2 ANQGSEA. CDR3 loop: CSVMDTQRAYNEQLF. The CDR3 nucleotides read TGCAGCGTTATGGACACCCAGAGGGCCTACAATGAGCAGCTCTTC.

Concerning this clonotype: One base away lies a much larger clone, so this may be a sequencing read error. The chain links TRBV29-1 to TRBJ2-7; TRBD1 matches at 8 bases. The end of the DNA is better explained by TRBJ2-1, so the J call may be wrong. The CDR3 contains 12 residues. Germline lookup yields CDR1 SQVTM and CDR2 ANQGSEA. This CDR3 is CSADRGFDEQFF. Written as DNA, the CDR3 is TGCAGCGCTGACAGGGGCTTCGATGAGCAGTTCTTC.

This chain connects TRBV24-1 to TRBJ2-5; TRBD2 is a possible D gene (5 bases). Trimming cost V 9 bases and J 4 bases, with 20 bases left between them. Germline V gene lookup returns CDR1 KGHDR and CDR2 SFDVKD. The CDR3 runs to 15 residues. The CDR3 sequence: CATGSLGEVGETQYF. In DNA, the CDR3 is TGTGCCACCGGGAGCCTTGGGGAAGTGGGAGAGACCCAGTACTTC.

Details on this clonotype: Lacking the conserved final phenylalanine or tryptophan, this CDR3 likely reflects a read error. V is TRBV6-2 or TRBV6-3 and J is TRBJ2-7; 8 nucleotides line up with TRBD1. Germline V gene data show CDR1 as MNHEY and CDR2 as SVGEGT. V lost 4 bases to trimming and J lost 5 bases; unmatched junction nucleotides: 10. CDR3 length: 15 amino acids. CDR3 nucleotides: TGTGCCAGCAGTTTCTGGCGTGGACAGGGCAACGAGCAGTACTCC. Protein product: CASSFWRGQGNEQYS.

The chain recombines TRBV6-5 with TRBJ2-7; TRBD1 might be the D (5 bases). V was clipped by 6 bases and J by 5 bases, with 17 bases between them. The V gene's germline CDR1 is MNHEY and CDR2 SVGAGI. This CDR3 contains 14 residues. CDR3 sequence: CASRHRPTWHEQYF. CDR3 coding DNA: TGTGCCAGCAGGCACAGGCCCACGTGGCACGAGCAGTACTTC.

Points on this clonotype: This sequence may be a read error, since a much larger clone differs from it by one base. The gene calls are TRBV6-5 and TRBJ2-5; TRBD2 matches at 12 bases. The CDR3 contains 17 residues. CDR1 and CDR2 (germline): MNHEY, SVGAGI. Here the CDR3 reads CACSYWGTSGREETQYF. The CDR3, as DNA: TGTGCCTGCAGTTACTGGGGGACTAGCGGGCGAGAAGAGACCCAGTACTTC.

This clonotype showed up many times. The chain has TRBV12-3 or TRBV12-4 and TRBJ2-2; D remains ambiguous. CDR3 size: 15 residues. V was cut by 3 bases and J by 0 bases, with 8 bases left in between. CDR3 residues: CASSFRIANTGELFF. The CDR3 bases are TGTGCCAGCAGTTTCCGAATCGCGAACACCGGGGAGCTGTTTTTT.

Turning to this clonotype: A much larger clone is a single base away; this may be a read error. Because the CDR3 is missing its conserved closing phenylalanine or tryptophan, this is likely a read error. This chain uses TRBV10-2 with TRBJ1-1; 8 bases map to TRBD1. This CDR3 is 15 amino acids long. V trimming: 6 bases; J trimming: 0 bases; junction bases outside the gene matches: 6. Looked up from germline, CDR1 is WSHSY and CDR2 is SAAADI. The CDR3 DNA reads as TGCGCCAGCAGGGCCCCGGGACAGGTGAACACTGAAGCTTTCATT. Translation gives CASRAPGQVNTEAFI.

At least ten counts were recorded for this clonotype. This sequence joins TRBV6-5 and TRBJ2-2, with TRBD1 as a possible D gene (6 bases). Germline CDR1 is MNHEY and CDR2 is SVGAGI. The CDR3 runs 12 residues. Trimming took 7 bases from V and 8 from J, leaving 11 bases between them. The CDR3 is CASTGVVGELFF. The CDR3 nucleotides read TGTGCCAGCACAGGGGTAGTGGGGGAGCTGTTTTTT.

This clonotype was seen only once. A clone one base away is much larger, so this may be a read error. The chain employs TRBV6-6 and TRBJ2-6; either TRBD1 or TRBD2 may supply D (5 bases each). The CDR3 runs to 14 residues. CDR1 is MNHNY, CDR2 SVGAGI, per germline (reference sequence). In DNA, the CDR3 is TGTGCCAGCAGTGGTAACTCTGGGGGCAACGTCCTGACTTTC. It encodes CASSGNSGGNVLTF.

In the case of this clonotype: This may be a read error, as it is one base from a much larger clone. V gene TRBV10-3 combines with J gene TRBJ1-3; perhaps TRBD1 as D (5 bases). V shed 7 bases and J shed 0 bases, with 10 bases lying between them. The germline V gene encodes CDR1 ENHRY and CDR2 SYGVKD. The CDR3 is made up of 14 amino acids. The CDR3 sequence: CAIKGRISGNTIYF. Here the CDR3 DNA reads TGTGCCATCAAGGGACGGATCTCTGGAAACACCATATATTTT.

Worth noting for this clonotype: A junction end diverges from the germline sequence, so it may reflect a read error. This chain links TRBV4-3 with TRBJ1-2; D call uncertain. Germline CDR1 and CDR2: LGHNA and YSLEER. CDR3 size: 17 residues. Here the CDR3 DNA reads TGCACCAGCAGCCAAGATAGGTGGGCAGAAACTAGCTATGGCTACACCTTC. Translation gives CTSSQDRWAETSYGYTF.

On this clonotype itself: A much larger clone is a single base away; this may be a read error. The V and J genes are TRBV12-3 or TRBV12-4 and TRBJ1-1; no definite D call. The CDR3 length is 14 residues. The CDR3 sequence: CTSTPGRQNTEAFF. CDR3 nucleotides: TGTACCAGCACCCCCGGACGGCAGAACACTGAAGCTTTCTTT.

The CDR3 reads CASSQDLGTQTYEQYF. In DNA, the CDR3 is TGCGCCAGCAGCCAAGATTTAGGCACGCAGACCTACGAGCAGTACTTC. This sequence joins TRBV4-3 and TRBJ2-7; the D is unclear. The germline CDR1 and CDR2 sequences are LGHNA and YSLEER. V dropped 0 bases and J dropped 2 bases, with 14 bases sitting between them. CDR3 length: 16 residues.

A word on this clonotype: It may be a read error: a sequence one base away is much more abundant. The V gene is TRBV6-1, the J gene TRBJ2-4; D possibly corresponds to TRBD2 (6 bases). Germline CDR1 reads MNHNS; CDR2 reads SASEGT. The ends were cut back, 6 bases at V and 7 bases at J, with 10 bases in the middle. The CDR3 covers 12 residues. The CDR3 bases are TGTGCCAGCAGAGATCGGGGGAACATTCAGTACTTC. The encoded protein is CASRDRGNIQYF.

The chain couples TRBV29-1 to TRBJ2-1; D is perhaps TRBD2 (6 bases). Trimming removed 8 bases at V and 6 bases at J, with 29 bases between. Germline V gene sequence: CDR1 SQVTM, CDR2 ANQGSEA. CDR3 length equals 17 residues. CDR3 bases: TGCAGCACCGCGGGGATTGAGGGAGGAGGTCCGACCAATGAGCAGTTCTTC. Translated, it gives CSTAGIEGGGPTNEQFF.

Details on this clonotype: The final CDR3 position lacks the conserved phenylalanine or tryptophan, pointing to a likely read error. The V call is TRBV30, the J call TRBJ2-5, with D unclear. The CDR3 is 13 residues long. V was pared by 2 bases and J by 6 bases, with 13 bases between. In germline, CDR1 is GTSNPN, CDR2 SVGIG (reference sequence). CDR3 nucleotides: TGTGCCTGGAGTCCTACAAGTCGTAAGACCCAGTACCTC. This sequence encodes CAWSPTSRKTQYL.

Comments on this clonotype: The junction departs from germline at one end; a sequencing error may be responsible. The rearrangement links TRBV7-9 to TRBJ2-1; D ambiguous. CDR1 is SEHNR, CDR2 FQNEAQ, per germline (reference sequence). The CDR3 contains 15 residues. CDR3 DNA: TGTGCCGGCAGCACGACTCCTAGCTCCTACAATGAGCAGTTCTTC. Its translation: CAGSTTPSSYNEQFF.

In its sample, this clonotype was seen many times. The CDR3 is CAISEGPGAGYGYTF. CDR3 coding DNA: TGTGCCATCAGTGAAGGGCCAGGGGCGGGCTATGGCTACACCTTC. This chain uses TRBV10-3 with TRBJ1-2; D may be TRBD1 (6 bases). CDR1 and CDR2 from the germline V gene are ENHRY and SYGVKD. This CDR3 is 15 amino acids long. The V end was cut by 3 bases, the J end by 4 bases, with 15 bases between.

The chain couples TRBV7-8 to TRBJ2-5; possible D gene TRBD1, 5 bases. Germline loops: CDR1 SGHVS, CDR2 FQNEAQ. Trimming took off 1 base at V and 4 bases at J, with 16 bases between the two ends. The CDR3 has 16 residues. This chain's CDR3 is CASSLVGRSQGETQYF. The CDR3, as DNA: TGTGCCAGCAGCTTAGTTGGCCGAAGCCAGGGAGAGACCCAGTACTTC.

About this clonotype itself: Given a much more abundant clone one base away, this may be a read error. The V and J genes are TRBV6-5 and TRBJ1-2, with D perhaps matching TRBD1 (5 bases). CDR3 length: 15 amino acids. Germline CDR1 is MNHEY and CDR2 is SVGAGI. CDR3 sequence: CDSSDGGRGNYGYTF. CDR3 sequence (DNA): TGTGACAGCAGCGACGGGGGTCGGGGTAACTATGGCTACACCTTC.